The clone carrying this T cell receptor beta chain was recorded a few times. One entry per CDR3 protein, called by TCRdb with MiXCR from the reads. The data hold around 200,000 distinct CDR3 sequences, with roughly 17% observed a single time. Trimming pared 4 bases from V and 6 bases from J, leaving 7 bases between. Germline CDR1 and CDR2: SGHTA and FQGNSA. The CDR3 has 11 residues. The data stem from a study of T cell repertoires in cytomegalovirus infection. This rearrangement joins TRBV7-2 to TRBJ2-7; D may be TRBD2 (5 bases). The receptor was derived from a human donor in good health (CMV status not recorded). Some clones in this sample may be carry-over from other donors' samples. The specimen was CD8+ T cells from PBMCs. CDR3 sequence reads: CASSSSSEQYF. DNA of the CDR3: TGTGCCAGCAGCTCTAGCTCCGAGCAGTACTTC.